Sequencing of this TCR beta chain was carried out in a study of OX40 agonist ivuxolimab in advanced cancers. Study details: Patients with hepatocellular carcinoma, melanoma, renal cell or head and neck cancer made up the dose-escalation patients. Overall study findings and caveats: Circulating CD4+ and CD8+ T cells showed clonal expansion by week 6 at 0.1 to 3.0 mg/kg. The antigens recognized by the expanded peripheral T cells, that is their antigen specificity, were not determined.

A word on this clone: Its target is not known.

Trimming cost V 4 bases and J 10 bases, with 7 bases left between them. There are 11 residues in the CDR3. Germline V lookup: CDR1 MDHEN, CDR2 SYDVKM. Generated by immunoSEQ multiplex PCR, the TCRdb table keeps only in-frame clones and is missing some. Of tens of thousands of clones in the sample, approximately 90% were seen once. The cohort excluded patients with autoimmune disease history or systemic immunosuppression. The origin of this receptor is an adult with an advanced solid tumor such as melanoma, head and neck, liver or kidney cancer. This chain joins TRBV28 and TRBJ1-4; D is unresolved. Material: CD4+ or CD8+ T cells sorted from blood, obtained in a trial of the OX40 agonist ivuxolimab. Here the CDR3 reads CASSYITKLFF. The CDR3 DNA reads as TGTGCCAGCAGTTACATTACAAAACTGTTTTTT.